This T cell receptor (beta chain) is from a study of cytomegalovirus exposure and HLA in healthy donors. A single count supports this clone. This CDR3 contains 17 residues. V lost 0 bases, J lost 2 bases, and 15 bases lay in between. Germline CDR1 reads SGDLS; CDR2 reads YYNGEE. 60 Vbeta and 13 Jbeta primers were used in PCR. Measured with immunoSEQ multiplex PCR; TCRdb has only the in-frame clones, and not every one. Here the sample spans fewer than 200,000 clones, roughly 80% being singletons. Sequencing was carried out using PBMCs. The receptor's source is a woman aged 50 to 65 in good health and CMV-seropositive. The chain has TRBV9 and TRBJ2-1, with a weak D call TRBD2 (5 bases). CDR3 sequence reads: CASSVEASLGAYNEQFF. CDR3 in DNA: TGTGCCAGCAGCGTAGAGGCCAGCCTCGGGGCCTACAATGAGCAGTTCTTC.